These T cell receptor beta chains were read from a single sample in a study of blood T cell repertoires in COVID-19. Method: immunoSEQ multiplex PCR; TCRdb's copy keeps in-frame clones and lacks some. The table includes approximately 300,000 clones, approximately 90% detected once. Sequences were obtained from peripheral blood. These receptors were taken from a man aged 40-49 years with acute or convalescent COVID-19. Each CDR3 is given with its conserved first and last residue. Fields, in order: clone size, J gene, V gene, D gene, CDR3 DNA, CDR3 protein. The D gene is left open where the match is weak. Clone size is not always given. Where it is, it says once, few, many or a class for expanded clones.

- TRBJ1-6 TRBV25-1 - TGTGCCAGCACTCCCAGCTCCTATAATTCACCCCTCCACTTT CASTPSSYNSPLHF
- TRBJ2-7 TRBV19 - TGTGCCAGTAGTACTTCAGGAGGAAGGACCTACGAGCAGTACTTC CASSTSGGRTYEQYF
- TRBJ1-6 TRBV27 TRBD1 TGTGCCAGCAGTTTACTCCCCCCACGACAGGGCTTTAATTCACCCCTCCACTTT CASSLLPPRQGFNSPLHF
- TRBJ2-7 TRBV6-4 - TGTGCCAGCAGTGATGCGACTCCTCTTGGGTGTGAGCAGTACTTC CASSDATPLGCEQYF
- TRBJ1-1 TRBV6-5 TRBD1 TGTGCCAGCATACAGGGGCCCGAAGCTTTCTTT CASIQGPEAFF
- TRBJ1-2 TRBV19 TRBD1 TGTGCCACACACAGGGGTAACAGGGGAGAGTATGGCTACACCTTC CATHRGNRGEYGYTF
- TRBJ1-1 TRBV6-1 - TGTGCCAGCAGTGAATCGGCCCGACTCCAAGCTTTCTTT CASSESARLQAFF
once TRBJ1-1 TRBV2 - TGTGCCAGCAAGTCCGGGGTGGGGACTGAAGCTTTCTTT CASKSGVGTEAFF
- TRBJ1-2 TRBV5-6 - TGTGCCAGCAGCTTAGGGGGGGCCGGAGGTACCTATGGCTACACCTTC CASSLGGAGGTYGYTF
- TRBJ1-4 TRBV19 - TGTGCCAGTACCCGGGGGGGCCACTTAAATGAAAAACTGTTTTTT CASTRGGHLNEKLFF
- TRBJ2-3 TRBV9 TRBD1 TGTGCCAGCAGCGAGAGGACAGGGGGCATCACAGATACGCAGTATTTT CASSERTGGITDTQYF
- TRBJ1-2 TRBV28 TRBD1 TGTGCCATCTTCAGACAGGGGAGAGATGGCTACACCTTC CAIFRQGRDGYTF
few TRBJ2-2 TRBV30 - TGTGCCTGGAGTTCCCCCTTCCTCGGGGAGCTGTTTTTT CAWSSPFLGELFF
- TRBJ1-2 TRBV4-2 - TGTGCCAGCAGCCGTAATAGGGGTCTCTATGGCTACACCTTC CASSRNRGLYGYTF
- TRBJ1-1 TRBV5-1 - TGCGCCAGCAGCCCCGGAGGCAGTATGAACACTGAAGCTTTCTTT CASSPGGSMNTEAFF
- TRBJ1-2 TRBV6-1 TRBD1 TGTGCCAGCAGTGGCCCGGGGACAGGGGGACGCTATGGCTACACCTTC CASSGPGTGGRYGYTF
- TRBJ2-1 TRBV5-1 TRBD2 TGCGCCAGCAGCTTGACTAGCGGGGCCCACAATGAGCAGTTCTTC CASSLTSGAHNEQFF
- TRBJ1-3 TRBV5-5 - TGTGCCAGCAGCTCCGGGGTCCTCTCTGGAAACACCATATATTTT CASSSGVLSGNTIYF
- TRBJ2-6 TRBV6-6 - TGTGCCAGCCGACAAGGGACTCCCGGAGGGGCCAACGTCCTGACTTTC CASRQGTPGGANVLTF
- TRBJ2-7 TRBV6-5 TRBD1 TGTGCCAGCAGTCAAAGGACAGGCTACGAGCAGTACTTC CASSQRTGYEQYF
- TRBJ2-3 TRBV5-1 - TGCGCCAGCAGCGGTGGGACACCCACAGATACGCAGTATTTT CASSGGTPTDTQYF
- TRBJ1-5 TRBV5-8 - TGTGCCAGCAGCCGGAATCAGCCCCAGCATTTT CASSRNQPQHF
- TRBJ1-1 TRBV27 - TGTGCCAGCAGTTCACTCACTGAAGCTTTCTTT CASSSLTEAFF
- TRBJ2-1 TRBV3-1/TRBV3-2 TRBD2 TGTGCCAGCAGCCGCAACACGACTAGCCGATACAGCTCCTACAATGAGCAGTTCTTC CASSRNTTSRYSSYNEQFF
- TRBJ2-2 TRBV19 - TGTGCCAGTTCCCCACCGACAGGTTATTACACCGGGGAGCTGTTTTTT CASSPPTGYYTGELFF
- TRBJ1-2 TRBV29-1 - TGCAGCGTTGAAGACCGAGACTATGGCTACACCTTC CSVEDRDYGYTF
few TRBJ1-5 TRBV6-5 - TGTGCCAGCAGCCCCCTGGTCCGTGAGCAGCCCCAGCATTTT CASSPLVREQPQHF
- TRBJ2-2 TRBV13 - TGTGCCAGCACCCTCCTAGCGTCGGAGCTGTTTTTT CASTLLASELFF
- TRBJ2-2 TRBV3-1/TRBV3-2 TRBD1 TGTGCCAGCAGCCAAGCAGGCAGGGGGCCCATCGGGGAGCTGTTTTTT CASSQAGRGPIGELFF
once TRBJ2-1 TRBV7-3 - TGTGCCAGCAGCTTAATGGGGCCCTTAGACGCGGGGGCGACCTACAATGAGCAGTTCTTC CASSLMGPLDAGATYNEQFF
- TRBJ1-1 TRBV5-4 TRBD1 TGTGCCAGCAGCTACGGACAGGCGACGAACACTGAAGCTTTCTTT CASSYGQATNTEAFF
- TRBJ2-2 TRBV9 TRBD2 TGTGCCAGCAGCCCCTTATCGGGGGGATACACCGGGGAGCTGTTTTTT CASSPLSGGYTGELFF
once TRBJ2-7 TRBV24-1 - TGTGCCACCAGTGATCCGACACAGGGATACGAGCAGTACTTC CATSDPTQGYEQYF
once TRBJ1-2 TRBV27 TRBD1 TGTGCCAGCAGTTTACGACAGGGGTATGGCTACACCTTC CASSLRQGYGYTF
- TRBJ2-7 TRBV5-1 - TGCGCCAGCAGCTTGGAGGCAGGGAACTACGAGCAGTACTTC CASSLEAGNYEQYF
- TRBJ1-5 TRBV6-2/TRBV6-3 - TGTGCCAGCAGTTACTCGAGGGGGTCCCAGCATTTT CASSYSRGSQHF
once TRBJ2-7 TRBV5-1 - TGCGCCAGCAGCTCGTCAGGTGCCTACGAGCAGTACTTC CASSSSGAYEQYF
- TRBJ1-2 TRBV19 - TGTGCCAGTAGTACGCAGGGATGGAATGGCTACACCTTC CASSTQGWNGYTF
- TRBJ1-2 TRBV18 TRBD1 TGTGCCAGCTCAGCGGCCCGGGACAGGGGAGGTAAAGGCTACACCTTC CASSAARDRGGKGYTF
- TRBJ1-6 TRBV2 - TGTGCCAGCAGTGAGGGGGACACAAATTCACCCCTCCACTTT CASSEGDTNSPLHF
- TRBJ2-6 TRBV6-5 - TGTGCCCTCGGAGTGGGTGGGGCCAACGTCCTGACTTTC CALGVGGANVLTF
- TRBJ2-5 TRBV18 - TGTGCCAGCTCACCACCCAACAGTCAAGAGACCCAGTACTTC CASSPPNSQETQYF
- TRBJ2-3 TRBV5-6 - TGTGCCAGCAGCTTGAATCGGGGGGCCCGCTCCGATACGCAGTATTTT CASSLNRGARSDTQYF
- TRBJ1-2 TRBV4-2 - TGTGCCAGCAGCCAAGGGACAGTGGCTAACTATGGCTACACCTTC CASSQGTVANYGYTF